The 32 T cell receptor beta chains reported below all come from one sample, sequenced in a study of a mutant IDH1 vaccine in newly diagnosed glioma. This sample's time point: week 11, during vaccination. Each dose of the vaccine consisted of 300 ug of mutant IDH1 20-mer peptide, with topical imiquimod. Which antigens these TCRs recognize remains unknown. The table came from immunoSEQ multiplex PCR; TCRdb's copy has only in-frame clones and leaves some out. The repertoire holds some 52,000 clones, with around nine tenths as singletons. The specimen was PBMCs, collected from a glioma patient whose treatment included an IDH1 peptide vaccine. The origin of the receptors is a man aged 50 or older with glioma.

V gene TRBV9 combines with J gene TRBJ1-2; D unresolved. The CDR3 spans 11 residues. Trimming shortened V by 1 base and J by 2 bases, and 0 bases separated the two germline ends. Germline CDR1 and CDR2: SGDLS and YYNGEE. CDR3 in amino acids: CASSVNYGYTF. The CDR3 nucleotides are TGTGCCAGCAGCGTAAACTATGGCTACACCTTC.

The chain links TRBV10-3 to TRBJ2-1; TRBD2 matches at 7 bases. The CDR3 spans 14 residues. With 2 bases clipped from V and 7 bases from J, the junction kept 5 bases outside the gene matches. Germline V gives CDR1 ENHRY, CDR2 SYGVKD. The CDR3 sequence: CAISERTSWNEQFF. The CDR3 DNA sequence: TGTGCCATCAGTGAGCGGACTAGTTGGAATGAGCAGTTCTTC.

The chain employs TRBV5-1 and TRBJ2-1, with 7 bases that match TRBD2. CDR3 length: 15 residues. With V trimmed by 5 bases and J by 9 bases, 14 bases remained unmatched. CDR1 is SGHRS, CDR2 YFSETQ, per germline. In nucleotides, the CDR3 is TGCGCCAGCAGTCCTAGCGGAGAGTATCGTAGTGAGCAGTTCTTC. It encodes CASSPSGEYRSEQFF.

J is TRBJ1-1 and V is TRBV7-8, with a tentative D call TRBD1 (6 bases). The V end lost 1 base, the J end lost 6 bases, and 21 bases lay between the germline ends. Germline V gives CDR1 SGHVS, CDR2 FQNEAQ. The CDR3 is 17 amino acids. CDR3 region: CASSLEARGALGAEAFF. CDR3 in DNA: TGTGCCAGCAGCTTAGAGGCCAGGGGAGCCCTCGGGGCTGAAGCTTTCTTT.

The chain employs TRBV2 and TRBJ2-1; TRBD2 matches at 9 bases. CDR3 length: 15 amino acids. V gave up 6 bases and J gave up 6 bases; unmatched junction bases: 9. CDR1 SNHLY and CDR2 FYNNEI come from the germline V gene. CDR3 protein: CASRRPSGVFNEQFF. For the CDR3, the DNA is TGTGCCAGCAGGCGCCCTAGCGGGGTATTCAATGAGCAGTTCTTC.

The rearrangement links TRBV29-1 to TRBJ2-2; tentative D call: TRBD2 (5 bases). Trimming shortened V by 4 bases and J by 4 bases, and 13 bases separated the two germline ends. CDR3 length: 14 residues. Germline values: CDR1 SQVTM, CDR2 ANQGSEA. The CDR3 DNA is TGCAGCGTTGGACGGGGATCCGGCACCGGGGAGCTGTTTTTT. Translated, it gives CSVGRGSGTGELFF.

The chain employs TRBV19 and TRBJ1-1; 9 bases match TRBD1. V lost 5 bases, J lost 4 bases, and 11 bases stayed unmatched. This CDR3 is 16 amino acids long. Germline assignment: CDR1 LNHDA and CDR2 SQIVND (reference sequence). CDR3 nucleotides: TGTGCCAGTAGTGTACAACAGGGGGCTAGGGGCACTGAAGCTTTCTTT. It is translated as CASSVQQGARGTEAFF.

The V gene is TRBV6-5, the J gene TRBJ1-1, with 9 nucleotides matching TRBD1. This CDR3 has 13 amino acids. Germline CDR1 reads MNHEY; CDR2 reads SVGAGI. Germline trimming cut 5 bases from V and 5 bases from J; bases unmatched to any gene: 3. CDR3 sequence reads: CASSTQGATEAFF. The CDR3 DNA sequence: TGTGCCAGCAGTACACAGGGGGCAACTGAAGCTTTCTTT.

The chain joins TRBV6-1 to TRBJ2-2, with D unresolved. Per the germline V gene, CDR1 is MNHNS and CDR2 is SASEGT. This CDR3 region has 12 residues. Trimming stripped 7 bases from V and 2 bases from J, with 5 bases between. For the CDR3, the DNA is TGTGCCAGCACAATCAACACCGGGGAGCTGTTTTTT. Its protein product is CASTINTGELFF.

The chain combines TRBV4-1 with TRBJ2-1, with D possibly being TRBD2 (5 bases). The CDR3 runs to 14 residues. The V and J ends lost 1 base and 7 bases respectively, with 11 bases between them. Looked up from germline, CDR1 is MGHRA and CDR2 is YSYEKL. Written as DNA, the CDR3 is TGCGCCAGCAGCCAAGGGATCGGGAAAAATGAGCAGTTCTTC. It yields the protein CASSQGIGKNEQFF.

The chain is built from TRBV6-6 and TRBJ1-3; 7 nucleotides agree with TRBD1. The germline V gene has CDR1 MNHNY and CDR2 SVGAGI (reference sequence). The length of the CDR3 is 11 residues. Trimming cost V 6 bases and J 8 bases; bases outside gene matches: 1. CDR3: CASSRGDTIYF. The CDR3 nucleotides are TGTGCCAGCAGCAGGGGGGACACCATATATTTT.

The CDR3 DNA sequence: TGCGCCAGCAGCCAGACAGGAGGGCATGGCTACACCTTC. This codes for CASSQTGGHGYTF. The rearrangement links TRBV4-3 to TRBJ1-2, with a possible D match to TRBD1 (6 bases). Germline V gives CDR1 LGHNA, CDR2 YSLEER. V was shortened by 3 bases and J by 6 bases, with 11 bases between the two germline ends. There are 13 residues in the CDR3.

This chain links TRBV19 with TRBJ2-5, with D possibly matching TRBD1 (6 bases). Trimming cost V 3 bases and J 3 bases, with 8 bases left between them. CDR1 LNHDA and CDR2 SQIVND come from the germline V gene (reference sequence). The CDR3 totals 13 residues. Here the CDR3 DNA reads TGTGCCAGTAGTATTGCAGGGGAAGAGACCCAGTACTTC. Its translation is CASSIAGEETQYF.

The chain is built from TRBV15 and TRBJ2-1; D not resolved. V shed 3 bases and J shed 7 bases, with 13 bases lying between them. Germline CDR1 and CDR2: LNHNV and YYDKDF (reference sequence). The CDR3 has 14 amino acids. The CDR3 here is CATSRGGFGNEQFF. CDR3 nucleotide sequence: TGTGCCACCAGCAGGGGTGGGTTTGGAAATGAGCAGTTCTTC.

The CDR3 DNA reads as TGTGCCAGCAGAACAGGCCCTACTAGCGGGGGGGCCTACAATGAGCAGTTCTTC. Amino acid sequence: CASRTGPTSGGAYNEQFF. This chain uses TRBV7-2 with TRBJ2-1; 13 nucleotides agree with TRBD2. CDR1 is SGHTA, CDR2 FQGNSA, per germline. This CDR3 is built from 18 residues. V dropped 6 bases and J dropped 2; count of bases not matched to a gene: 10.

The sample holds one count of this clone. The rearrangement joins TRBV7-2 to TRBJ2-1; 9 bases are a match to TRBD2. In germline, CDR1 is SGHTA, CDR2 FQGNSA. The junction had 13 bases not matched to a gene; V was cut back by 2 bases and J by 8 bases. This CDR3 has 17 residues. The CDR3 here is CASSLSLASGTWDEQFF. In nucleotides, the CDR3 is TGTGCCAGCAGCTTAAGTCTGGCTAGCGGGACCTGGGATGAGCAGTTCTTC.

The chain recombines TRBV5-1 with TRBJ2-2, with a tentative D call TRBD2 (5 bases). Germline V gives CDR1 SGHRS, CDR2 YFSETQ. The CDR3 extends over 14 amino acids. V lost 0 bases to trimming and J lost 5 bases, with 8 bases between them. The CDR3 nucleotides read TGCGCCAGCAGCTTGGAACTAGGGACCGGGGAGCTGTTTTTT. Encoded protein: CASSLELGTGELFF.

The rearrangement links TRBV18 to TRBJ2-7, with D possibly being TRBD1 (5 bases). In germline, CDR1 is KGHSH, CDR2 LQKENI. V was clipped by 6 bases and J by 4 bases, with 16 bases between them. The CDR3 is 14 residues long. The CDR3 bases are TGTGCCAGCTCTAGGGGTCCAGGAAATTACGAGCAGTACTTC. This codes for CASSRGPGNYEQYF.

The J gene is TRBJ1-5, the V gene TRBV7-6, with 9 bases identical to TRBD1. CDR3 size: 15 residues. The junction had 5 bases not matched to a gene; V was cut back by 1 base and J by 7 bases. Per germline, CDR1 SGHVS and CDR2 FNYEAQ. This CDR3 reads CASSLEGQGGQPQHF. In DNA form, the CDR3 reads TGTGCCAGCAGCTTAGAGGGACAGGGCGGACAGCCCCAGCATTTT.

This chain uses TRBV30 with TRBJ2-3, with D tentatively TRBD1 or TRBD2 (6 bases each). The CDR3 is 12 residues long. V shed 0 bases and J shed 9 bases, with 10 bases lying between them. Germline assignment: CDR1 GTSNPN and CDR2 SVGIG (reference sequence). CDR3 loop: CAWSVLGGTQYF. CDR3 DNA sequence: TGTGCCTGGAGTGTATTGGGGGGCACGCAGTATTTT.

CDR3 sequence (DNA): TGTGCCAGCAGTGGGCCCTCGGACGAGCAGTACTTC. This gives the protein CASSGPSDEQYF. This sequence joins TRBV6-6 and TRBJ2-7; D is unresolved. Germline V gene lookup returns CDR1 MNHNY and CDR2 SVGAGI (reference sequence). The V end was cut by 5 bases, the J end by 5 bases, with 10 bases between. CDR3 size: 12 residues.

The CDR3 nucleotides are TGCGCCAGCAGCCAAGATCCCGGGGGGCTTCAGCCCCAGCATTTT. Amino acids: CASSQDPGGLQPQHF. The chain combines TRBV4-1 with TRBJ1-5; D is perhaps TRBD1 (6 bases). The CDR3 runs to 15 residues. Germline assignment: CDR1 MGHRA and CDR2 YSYEKL. With 0 bases removed from V and 6 bases from J, the gap between germline ends came to 12 bases.

The gene calls are TRBV18 and TRBJ2-2; no clear D. From germline, CDR1 is KGHSH and CDR2 LQKENI. CDR3 length: 14 amino acids. V dropped 5 bases and J dropped 0 bases, with 7 bases sitting between them. The CDR3 reads CASSTRPNTGELFF. CDR3 nucleotide sequence: TGTGCCAGCTCAACAAGGCCGAACACCGGGGAGCTGTTTTTT.

This clone was recorded a few times. V is TRBV6-4 and J is TRBJ2-3; 8 nucleotides match TRBD2. CDR3 length: 14 residues. Trimming cost V 6 bases and J 4 bases; bases outside gene matches: 6. Germline CDR1 MRHNA, CDR2 SNTAGT. The CDR3 DNA follows: TGTGCCAGCAGCCCCGGACTAGCTTCAGATACGCAGTATTTT. Protein product: CASSPGLASDTQYF.

The chain couples TRBV27 to TRBJ2-1; D not certain. Per germline, CDR1 MNHEY and CDR2 SMNVEV (reference sequence). This CDR3 is built from 13 residues. V was trimmed by 0 bases and J by 9 bases, leaving 9 bases between them. CDR3: CASSLSELSEQFF. The DNA for the CDR3 is TGTGCCAGCAGTTTATCAGAGCTGAGTGAGCAGTTCTTC.

The rearrangement joins TRBV19 to TRBJ1-5; no clear D. V was trimmed by 0 bases and J by 0 bases, leaving 18 bases between them. The CDR3 runs 19 residues. Looked up from germline, CDR1 is LNHDA and CDR2 is SQIVND (reference sequence). This CDR3 reads CASSIDDPRRTYSNQPQHF. The CDR3 DNA reads as TGTGCCAGTAGTATAGACGACCCCAGGCGAACTTATAGCAATCAGCCCCAGCATTTT.

This sequence joins TRBV7-6 and TRBJ1-4; D remains unclear. Germline CDR1 is SGHVS and CDR2 is FNYEAQ. There are 17 residues in the CDR3. The V end was cut by 5 bases, the J end by 6 bases, with 22 bases between. As DNA, the CDR3 is TGTGCCAGCAGCACCCGACCTAGGACGGCGTTTGATGAAAAACTGTTTTTT. It translates to CASSTRPRTAFDEKLFF.

The chain links TRBV7-6 to TRBJ1-1; TRBD1 is a possible D gene (5 bases). V was shortened by 4 bases and J by 1 base, with 16 bases between the two germline ends. This CDR3 spans 16 amino acids. Germline-derived CDR1 and CDR2 are SGHVS and FNYEAQ. The CDR3 is CASSSIAYGTNTEAFF. As DNA, the CDR3 is TGTGCCAGCAGCTCAATAGCCTACGGGACGAACACTGAAGCTTTCTTT.

The V call is TRBV6-5, the J call TRBJ1-2; TRBD1 agrees at 12 bases. V shed 5 bases, J shed 8 bases, and the junction held 9 bases outside the gene matches. CDR3 size: 15 residues. Germline V lookup: CDR1 MNHEY, CDR2 SVGAGI. The chain's CDR3 is CASSGTGGPTGGYTF. The CDR3 DNA follows: TGTGCCAGCAGTGGGACAGGGGGCCCGACTGGGGGCTACACCTTC.

The chain links TRBV14 to TRBJ1-1, with D perhaps TRBD1 (5 bases). The germline gives CDR1 SGHDN, CDR2 FVKESK. CDR3 length equals 13 residues. The V end was cut by 4 bases, the J end by 4 bases, with 10 bases between. CDR3 DNA sequence: TGTGCCAGCAGCCGGCTTGGGGGCACTGAAGCTTTCTTT. This translates into CASSRLGGTEAFF. Based on the CDR3 plus reference TRBV14 and TRBJ1-1, the full variable domain is EAGVTQFPSHSVIEKGQTVTLRCDPISGHDNLYWYRRVMGKEIKFLLHFVKESKQDESGMPNNRFLAERTGGTYSTLKVQPAELEDSGVYFCASSRLGGTEAFFGQGTRLTVV.

The chain carries TRBV13 and TRBJ2-7; 11 nucleotides agree with TRBD1. V was clipped by 0 bases and J by 7 bases; unmatched bases: 2. Germline loops: CDR1 PRHDT, CDR2 FYEKMQ (reference sequence). The CDR3 length is 14 residues. CDR3 sequence reads: CASSLGGDRGEQYF. The CDR3 region has the DNA TGTGCCAGCAGCTTAGGTGGGGACAGGGGGGAGCAGTACTTC.

The rearrangement uses TRBV7-9 and TRBJ1-5, with D perhaps TRBD1 (5 bases). V shed 0 bases and J shed 5 bases, with 8 bases lying between them. Germline V CDR1 and CDR2: SEHNR, FQNEAQ (reference sequence). The CDR3 length is 14 residues. Here the CDR3 reads CASSLAGTHQPQHF. CDR3 in DNA: TGTGCCAGCAGCTTAGCCGGGACCCATCAGCCCCAGCATTTT. The entire variable domain, with the rest obtained from reference TRBV7-9 and TRBJ1-5, is as follows: DTGVSQNPRHKITKRGQNVTFRCDPISEHNRLYWYRQTLGQGPEFLTYFQNEAQLEKSRLLSDRFSAERPKGSFSTLEIQRTEQGDSAMYLCASSLAGTHQPQHFGDGTRLSIL.